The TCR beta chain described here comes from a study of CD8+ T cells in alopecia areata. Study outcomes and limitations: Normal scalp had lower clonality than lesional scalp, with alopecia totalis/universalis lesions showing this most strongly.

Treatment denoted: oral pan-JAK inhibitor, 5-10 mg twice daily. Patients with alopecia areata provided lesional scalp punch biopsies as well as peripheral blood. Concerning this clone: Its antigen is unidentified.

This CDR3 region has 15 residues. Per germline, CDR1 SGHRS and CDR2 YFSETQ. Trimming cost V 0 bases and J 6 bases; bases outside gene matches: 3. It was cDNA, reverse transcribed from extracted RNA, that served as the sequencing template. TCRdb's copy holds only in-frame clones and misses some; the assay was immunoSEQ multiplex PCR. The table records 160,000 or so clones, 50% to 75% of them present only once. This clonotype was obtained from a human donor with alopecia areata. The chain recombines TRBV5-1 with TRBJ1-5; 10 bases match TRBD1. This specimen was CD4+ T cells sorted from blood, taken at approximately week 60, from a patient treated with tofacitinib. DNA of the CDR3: TGCGCCAGCAGCTTGGGACAGGGGGCAAGTCAGCCCCAGCATTTT. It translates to CASSLGQGASQPQHF.